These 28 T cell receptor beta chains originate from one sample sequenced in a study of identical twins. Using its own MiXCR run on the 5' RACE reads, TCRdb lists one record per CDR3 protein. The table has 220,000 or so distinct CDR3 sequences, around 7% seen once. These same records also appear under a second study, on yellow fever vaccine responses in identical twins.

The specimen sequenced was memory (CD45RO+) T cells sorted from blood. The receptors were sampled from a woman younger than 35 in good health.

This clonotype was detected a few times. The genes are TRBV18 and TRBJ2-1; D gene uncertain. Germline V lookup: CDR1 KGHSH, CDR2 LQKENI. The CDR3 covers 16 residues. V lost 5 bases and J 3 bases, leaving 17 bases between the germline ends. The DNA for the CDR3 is TGTGCCAGCTCATCATCACATTCCAAGGACTACAATGAGCAGTTCTTC. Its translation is CASSSSHSKDYNEQFF.

The CDR3 nucleotides read TGTGCCAGCCGGGCGGACAGGGGAGAGACCCAGTACTTC. Protein product: CASRADRGETQYF. The chain links TRBV7-8 to TRBJ2-5; 9 nucleotides match TRBD1. The V segment lost 8 bases and the J segment 4 bases; nucleotides outside the gene matches: 5. The CDR3 totals 13 residues. Germline-derived CDR1 and CDR2 are SGHVS and FQNEAQ.

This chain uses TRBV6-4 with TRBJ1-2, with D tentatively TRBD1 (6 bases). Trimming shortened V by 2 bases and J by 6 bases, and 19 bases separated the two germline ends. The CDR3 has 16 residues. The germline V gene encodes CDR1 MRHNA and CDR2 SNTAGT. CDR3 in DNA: TGTGCCAGCAGTGACCGTTTTGGGACGGCAGGGGATGGCTACACCTTC. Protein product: CASSDRFGTAGDGYTF.

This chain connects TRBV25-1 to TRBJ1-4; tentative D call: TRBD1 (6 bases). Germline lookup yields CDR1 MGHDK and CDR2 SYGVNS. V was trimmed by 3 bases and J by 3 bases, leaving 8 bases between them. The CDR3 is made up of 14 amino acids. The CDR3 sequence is CASSEGQANEKLFF. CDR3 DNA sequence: TGTGCCAGCAGTGAGGGACAAGCTAATGAAAAACTGTTTTTT.

The CDR3 protein is CSANPTSDPNTGELFF. Here the CDR3 DNA reads TGCAGTGCTAACCCAACTAGCGACCCTAACACCGGGGAGCTGTTTTTT. The V gene is TRBV20-1, the J gene TRBJ2-2; 7 positions match TRBD2. The V gene end was trimmed by 4 bases and the J gene end by 2 bases; junction bases not matched to a gene: 10. CDR3 length equals 16 residues. From germline, CDR1 is DFQATT and CDR2 SNEGSKA (reference sequence).

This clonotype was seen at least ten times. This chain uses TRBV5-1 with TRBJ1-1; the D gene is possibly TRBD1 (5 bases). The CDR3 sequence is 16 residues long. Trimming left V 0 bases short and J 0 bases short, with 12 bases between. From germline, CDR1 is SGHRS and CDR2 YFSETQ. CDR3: CASSLGAGNLNTEAFF. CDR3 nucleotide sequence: TGCGCCAGCAGCTTGGGGGCAGGGAATTTGAACACTGAAGCTTTCTTT.

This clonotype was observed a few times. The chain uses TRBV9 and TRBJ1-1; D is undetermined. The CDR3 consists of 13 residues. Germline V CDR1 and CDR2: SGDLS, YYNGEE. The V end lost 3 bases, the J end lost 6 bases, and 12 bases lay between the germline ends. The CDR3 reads CASSARRSSEAFF. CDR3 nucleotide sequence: TGTGCCAGCAGCGCCCGACGGTCGTCTGAAGCTTTCTTT.

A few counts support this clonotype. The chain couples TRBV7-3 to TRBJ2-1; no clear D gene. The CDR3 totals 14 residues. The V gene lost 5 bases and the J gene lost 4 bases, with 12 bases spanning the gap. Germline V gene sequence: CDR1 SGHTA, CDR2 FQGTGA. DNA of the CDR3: TGTGCCAGCAGCCCATCCCCTCAGTACAATGAGCAGTTCTTC. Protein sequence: CASSPSPQYNEQFF.

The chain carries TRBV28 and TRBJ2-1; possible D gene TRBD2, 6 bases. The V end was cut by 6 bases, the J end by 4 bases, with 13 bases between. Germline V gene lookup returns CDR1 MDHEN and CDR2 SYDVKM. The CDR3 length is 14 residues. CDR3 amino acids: CASRGGQAYNEQFF. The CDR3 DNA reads TGTGCCAGCAGAGGAGGGCAAGCGTACAATGAGCAGTTCTTC. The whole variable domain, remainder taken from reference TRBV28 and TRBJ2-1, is DVKVTQSSRYLVKRTGEKVFLECVQDMDHENMFWYRQDPGLGLRLIYFSYDVKMKEKGDIPEGYSVSREKKERFSLILESASTNQTSMYLCASRGGQAYNEQFFGPGTRLTVL.

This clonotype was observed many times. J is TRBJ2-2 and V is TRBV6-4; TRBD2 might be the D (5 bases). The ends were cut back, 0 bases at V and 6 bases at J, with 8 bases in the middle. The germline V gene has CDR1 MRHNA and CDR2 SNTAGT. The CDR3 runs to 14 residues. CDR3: CASSDSSGSGELFF. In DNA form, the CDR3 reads TGTGCCAGCAGTGACTCGTCGGGATCCGGGGAGCTGTTTTTT.

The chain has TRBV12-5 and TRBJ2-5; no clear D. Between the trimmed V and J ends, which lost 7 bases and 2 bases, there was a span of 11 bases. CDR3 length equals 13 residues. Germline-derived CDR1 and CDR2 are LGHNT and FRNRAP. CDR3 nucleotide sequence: TGTGCTAGTGCCCCCGTGGGGCAAGAGACCCAGTACTTC. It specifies CASAPVGQETQYF.

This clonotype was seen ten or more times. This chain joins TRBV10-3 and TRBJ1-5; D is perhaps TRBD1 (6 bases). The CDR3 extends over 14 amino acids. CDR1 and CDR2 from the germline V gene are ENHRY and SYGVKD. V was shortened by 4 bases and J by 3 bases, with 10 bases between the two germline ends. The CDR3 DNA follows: TGTGCCATCAGTGGAGCAGGGGACAATCAGCCCCAGCATTTT. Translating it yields CAISGAGDNQPQHF.

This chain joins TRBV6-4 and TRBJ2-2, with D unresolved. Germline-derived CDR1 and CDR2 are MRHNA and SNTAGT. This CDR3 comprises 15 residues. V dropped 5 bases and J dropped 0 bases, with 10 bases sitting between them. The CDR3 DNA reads TGTGCCAGCAGTAGGGTGGCCTCGAACACCGGGGAGCTGTTTTTT. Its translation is CASSRVASNTGELFF.

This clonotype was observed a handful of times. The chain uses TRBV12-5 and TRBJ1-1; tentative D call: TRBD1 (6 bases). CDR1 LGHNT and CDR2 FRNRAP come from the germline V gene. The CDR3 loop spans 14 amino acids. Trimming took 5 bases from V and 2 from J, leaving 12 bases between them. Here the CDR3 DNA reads TGTGCTAGTGGTGGGGGGGGGCCTAACACTGAAGCTTTCTTT. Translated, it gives CASGGGGPNTEAFF.

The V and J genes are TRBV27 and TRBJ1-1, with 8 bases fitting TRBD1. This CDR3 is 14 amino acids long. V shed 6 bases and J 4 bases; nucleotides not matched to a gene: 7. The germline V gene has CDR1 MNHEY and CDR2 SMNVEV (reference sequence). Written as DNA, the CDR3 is TGTGCCAGCAGGTACGCAGGGGGCACCACTGAAGCTTTCTTT. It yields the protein CASRYAGGTTEAFF.

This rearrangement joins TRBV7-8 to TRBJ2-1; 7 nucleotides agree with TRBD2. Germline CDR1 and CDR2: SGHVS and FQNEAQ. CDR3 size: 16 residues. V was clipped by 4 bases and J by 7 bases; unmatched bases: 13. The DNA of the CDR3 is TGTGCCAGCAGCTCTTCCGGGGCGGGAGAGGGTAATGAGCAGTTCTTC. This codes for CASSSSGAGEGNEQFF. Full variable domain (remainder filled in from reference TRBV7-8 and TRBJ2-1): GAGVSQSPRYKVAKRGQDVALRCDPISGHVSLFWYQQALGQGPEFLTYFQNEAQLDKSGLPSDRFFAERPEGSVSTLKIQRTQQEDSAVYLCASSSSGAGEGNEQFFGPGTRLTVL.

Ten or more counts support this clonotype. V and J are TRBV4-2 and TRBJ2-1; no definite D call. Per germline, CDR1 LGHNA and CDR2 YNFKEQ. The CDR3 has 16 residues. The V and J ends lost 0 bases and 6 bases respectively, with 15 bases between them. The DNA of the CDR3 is TGTGCCAGCAGCCAAGACTGGACCCAGCCAATCAATGAGCAGTTCTTC. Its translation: CASSQDWTQPINEQFF.

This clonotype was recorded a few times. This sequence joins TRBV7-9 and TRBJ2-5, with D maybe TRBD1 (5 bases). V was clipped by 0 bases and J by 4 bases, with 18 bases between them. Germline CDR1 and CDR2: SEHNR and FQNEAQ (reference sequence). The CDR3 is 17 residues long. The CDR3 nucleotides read TGTGCCAGCAGCTTAGCCATCCCGGCAGGGCTCGCAGAGACCCAGTACTTC. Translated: CASSLAIPAGLAETQYF.

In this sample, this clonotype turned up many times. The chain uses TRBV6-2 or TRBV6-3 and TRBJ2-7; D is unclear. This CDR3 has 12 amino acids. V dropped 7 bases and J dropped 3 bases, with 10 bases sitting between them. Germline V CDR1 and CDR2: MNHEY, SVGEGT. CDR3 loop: CASTEGYYEQYF. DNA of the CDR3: TGTGCCAGCACAGAAGGGTACTACGAGCAGTACTTC.

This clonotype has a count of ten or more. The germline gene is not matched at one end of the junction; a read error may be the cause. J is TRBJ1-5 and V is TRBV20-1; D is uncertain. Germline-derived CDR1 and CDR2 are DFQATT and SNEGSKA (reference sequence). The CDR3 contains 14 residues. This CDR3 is CSASRDIGYQPQHF. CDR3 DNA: TGCAGTGCTAGCCGCGACATTGGGTATCAACCCCAGCATTTT.

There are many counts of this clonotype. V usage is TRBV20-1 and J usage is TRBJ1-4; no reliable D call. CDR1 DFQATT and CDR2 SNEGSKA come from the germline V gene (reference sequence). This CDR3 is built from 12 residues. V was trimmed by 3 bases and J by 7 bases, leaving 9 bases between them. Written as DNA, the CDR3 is TGCAGTGCTAGGCTTGTAGGTGAAAAACTGTTTTTT. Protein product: CSARLVGEKLFF.

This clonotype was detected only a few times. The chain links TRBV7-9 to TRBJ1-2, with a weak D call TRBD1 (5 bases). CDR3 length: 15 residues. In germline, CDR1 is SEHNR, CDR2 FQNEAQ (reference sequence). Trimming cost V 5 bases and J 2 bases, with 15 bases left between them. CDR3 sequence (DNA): TGTGCCAGCAGCCGAACGGGACGTCAAAACTATGGCTACACCTTC. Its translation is CASSRTGRQNYGYTF.

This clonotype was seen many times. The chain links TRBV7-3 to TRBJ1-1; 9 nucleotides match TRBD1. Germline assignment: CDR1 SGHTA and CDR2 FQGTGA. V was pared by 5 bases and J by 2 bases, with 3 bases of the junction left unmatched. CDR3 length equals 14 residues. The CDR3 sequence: CASSPQGANTEAFF. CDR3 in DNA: TGTGCCAGCAGCCCACAGGGGGCTAACACTGAAGCTTTCTTT.

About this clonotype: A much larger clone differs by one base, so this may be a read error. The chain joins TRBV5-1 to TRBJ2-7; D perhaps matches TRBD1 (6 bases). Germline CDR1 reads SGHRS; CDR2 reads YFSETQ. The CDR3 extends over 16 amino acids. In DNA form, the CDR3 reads TGCGTCAGCAGCTCCCGGGACAATAATAGGTCCTACGAGCAGTACGTC. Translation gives CVSSSRDNNRSYEQYV.

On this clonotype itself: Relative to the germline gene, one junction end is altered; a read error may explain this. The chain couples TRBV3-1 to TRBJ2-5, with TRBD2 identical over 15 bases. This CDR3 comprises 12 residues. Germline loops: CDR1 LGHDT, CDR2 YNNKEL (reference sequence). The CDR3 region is CASSQGGLAGGF. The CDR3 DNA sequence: TGTGCCAGCAGCCAAGGGGGACTAGCGGGAGGCTTC.

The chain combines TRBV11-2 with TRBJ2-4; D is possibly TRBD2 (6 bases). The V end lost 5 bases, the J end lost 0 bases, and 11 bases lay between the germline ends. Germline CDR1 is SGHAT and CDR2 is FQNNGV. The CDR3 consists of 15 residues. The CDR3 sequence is CASSTWRGAKNIQYF. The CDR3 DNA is TGTGCCAGCAGCACATGGAGGGGAGCCAAAAACATTCAGTACTTC.

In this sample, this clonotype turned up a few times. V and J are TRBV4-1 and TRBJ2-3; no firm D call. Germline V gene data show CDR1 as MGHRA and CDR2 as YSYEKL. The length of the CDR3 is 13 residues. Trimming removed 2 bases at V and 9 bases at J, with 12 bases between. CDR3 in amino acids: CASSQIGVGTQYF. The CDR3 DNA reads TGCGCCAGCAGCCAAATTGGAGTTGGGACGCAGTATTTT.

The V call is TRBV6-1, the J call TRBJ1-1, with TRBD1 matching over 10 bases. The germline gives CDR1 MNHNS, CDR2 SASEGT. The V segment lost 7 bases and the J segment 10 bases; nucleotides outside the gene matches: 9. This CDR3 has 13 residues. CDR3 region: CASTMGQGLAAFF. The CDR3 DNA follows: TGTGCCAGCACCATGGGACAGGGGTTAGCAGCTTTCTTT.